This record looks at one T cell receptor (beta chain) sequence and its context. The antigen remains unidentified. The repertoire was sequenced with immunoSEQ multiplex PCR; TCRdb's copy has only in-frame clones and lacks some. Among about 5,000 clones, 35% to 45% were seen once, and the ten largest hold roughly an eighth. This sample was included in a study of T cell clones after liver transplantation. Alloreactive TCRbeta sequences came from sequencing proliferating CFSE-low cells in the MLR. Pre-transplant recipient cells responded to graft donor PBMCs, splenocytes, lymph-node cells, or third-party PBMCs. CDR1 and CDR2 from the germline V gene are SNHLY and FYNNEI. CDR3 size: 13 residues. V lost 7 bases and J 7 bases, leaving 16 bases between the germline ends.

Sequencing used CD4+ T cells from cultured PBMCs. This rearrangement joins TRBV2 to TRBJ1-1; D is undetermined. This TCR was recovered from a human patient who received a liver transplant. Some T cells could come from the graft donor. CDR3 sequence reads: CASIEGTSYEAFF. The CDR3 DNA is TGTGCCAGCATCGAAGGCACCTCTTATGAAGCTTTCTTT. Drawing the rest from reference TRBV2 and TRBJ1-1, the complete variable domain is EPEVTQTPSHQVTQMGQEVILRCVPISNHLYFYWYRQILGQKVEFLVSFYNNEISEKSEIFDDQFSVERPDGSNFTLKIRSTKLEDSAMYFCASIEGTSYEAFFGQGTRLTVV.